Below, 21 T cell receptor beta chains from the same sample are listed, as sequenced in a study of response to subunit inactivated influenza vaccine. Each CDR3 protein is one row after TCRdb ran MiXCR on the RT-PCR reads. The data show hundreds of thousands of distinct CDR3 sequences, about 15% seen once. The starting material was PBMCs from blood, obtained approximately 15 days before vaccination. These receptors originate from a man in his fifties or sixties who received an inactivated influenza vaccine.

This clonotype came up a few times. The chain joins TRBV25-1 to TRBJ2-1; possibly TRBD1 for D (6 bases). Germline loops: CDR1 MGHDK, CDR2 SYGVNS. CDR3 length: 14 amino acids. Trimming took off 4 bases at V and 3 bases at J, with 10 bases between the two ends. CDR3 bases: TGTGCCAGCAGTGCCCGGGACAACTACAATGAGCAGTTCTTC. Translated: CASSARDNYNEQFF.

This clonotype was seen a few times. The V and J genes are TRBV12-3 or TRBV12-4 and TRBJ1-5, with 7 bases lining up with TRBD1. V lost 6 bases to trimming and J lost 2 bases; unmatched junction nucleotides: 7. This CDR3 is 15 amino acids long. The CDR3 here is CASSQTGQGNQPQHF. The DNA for the CDR3 is TGTGCCAGCAGCCAAACAGGACAGGGCAATCAGCCCCAGCATTTT.

This clonotype was detected only a few times. CDR3 coding DNA: TGTGCCTGGAGTCAGTTAGCGGGAGACTACAATGAGCAGTTCTTC. It translates to CAWSQLAGDYNEQFF. The V gene is TRBV30, the J gene TRBJ2-1; the match to TRBD2 covers 9 bases. The CDR3 is 15 residues long. Germline V gene data show CDR1 as GTSNPN and CDR2 as SVGIG (reference sequence). Trimming took 2 bases from V and 3 from J; bases not matched to a gene: 5.

This clonotype was detected only a few times. The chain joins TRBV9 to TRBJ2-7; 12 bases align to TRBD2. Unmatched junction bases numbered 5, after V lost 0 bases and J lost 4 bases. Per the germline V gene, CDR1 is SGDLS and CDR2 is YYNGEE. The CDR3 consists of 16 residues. The CDR3 here is CASSVGGTSGYYEQYF. The CDR3 DNA is TGTGCCAGCAGCGTAGGGGGGACTAGCGGGTATTACGAGCAGTACTTC. Filled out from reference TRBV9 and TRBJ2-7, the complete variable domain reads DSGVTQTPKHLITATGQRVTLRCSPRSGDLSVYWYQQSLDQGLQFLIQYYNGEERAKGNILERFSAQQFPDLHSELNLSSLELGDSALYFCASSVGGTSGYYEQYFGPGTRLTVT.

The rearrangement uses TRBV9 and TRBJ2-2; 11 nucleotides align to TRBD1. With V trimmed by 2 bases and J by 5 bases, 8 bases remained unmatched. Germline values: CDR1 SGDLS, CDR2 YYNGEE. CDR3 length: 17 residues. CDR3 in amino acids: CASSVSTGTGGTGELFF. CDR3 nucleotides: TGTGCCAGCAGCGTCTCGACCGGGACAGGGGGTACCGGGGAGCTGTTTTTT.

Ten or more counts support this clonotype. This chain's CDR3 is CASSLAGDNEQFF. The CDR3 DNA is TGTGCCAGCAGTTTAGCAGGGGACAATGAGCAGTTCTTC. This chain joins TRBV5-6 and TRBJ2-1; TRBD1 might be the D (6 bases). Per germline, CDR1 SGHDT and CDR2 YYEEEE. Trimming removed 5 bases at V and 5 bases at J, with 11 bases between. The CDR3 has 13 residues. Full variable domain (outside the CDR3, taken from reference TRBV5-6 and TRBJ2-1): DAGVTQSPTHLIKTRGQQVTLRCSPKSGHDTVSWYQQALGQGPQFIFQYYEEEERQRGNFPDRFSGHQFPNYSSELNVNALLLGDSALYLCASSLAGDNEQFFGPGTRLTVL.

V is TRBV2 and J is TRBJ2-3; tentative D call: TRBD2 (5 bases). Trimming removed 0 bases at V and 5 bases at J, with 15 bases between. This CDR3 comprises 16 residues. CDR1 is SNHLY and CDR2 is FYNNEI in the germline V gene. The DNA of the CDR3 is TGTGCCAGCAGTGAAGCGGGAGTTTGGATCCGAGATACGCAGTATTTT. This translates into CASSEAGVWIRDTQYF.

The chain has TRBV7-2 and TRBJ2-1; tentatively, D is TRBD1 (5 bases). The V end lost 1 base, the J end lost 6 bases, and 10 bases lay between the germline ends. This CDR3 comprises 14 residues. Looked up from germline, CDR1 is SGHTA and CDR2 is FQGNSA. CDR3 residues: CASSLVHRSNEQFF. CDR3 nucleotides: TGTGCCAGCAGCTTAGTCCACAGGAGCAATGAGCAGTTCTTC.

The genes are TRBV5-1 and TRBJ2-7, with no clear D. Trimming took off 0 bases at V and 0 bases at J, with 13 bases between the two ends. Germline V gene lookup returns CDR1 SGHRS and CDR2 YFSETQ. CDR3 length: 16 amino acids. In nucleotides, the CDR3 is TGCGCCAGCAGCTTGGGATGGTCCAGGAGCTCCTACGAGCAGTACTTC. It codes for CASSLGWSRSSYEQYF.

This clonotype showed up just a few times. V gene TRBV5-1 combines with J gene TRBJ2-5, with TRBD1 as a possible D gene (6 bases). This CDR3 spans 16 amino acids. V lost 0 bases to trimming and J lost 3 bases, with 15 bases between them. In germline, CDR1 is SGHRS, CDR2 YFSETQ. CDR3 protein: CASSLALGTGKETQYF. The CDR3 bases are TGCGCCAGCAGCTTGGCCTTGGGAACAGGGAAAGAGACCCAGTACTTC.

This clonotype has more than one count but fewer than ten. This sequence joins TRBV20-1 and TRBJ2-1; 12 bases map to TRBD2. CDR3 length equals 16 residues. J lost 6 bases, V lost 4 bases, and 10 bases had no gene match. Germline CDR1 is DFQATT and CDR2 is SNEGSKA (reference sequence). CDR3 sequence reads: CSAISPTSGRINEQFF. CDR3 in DNA: TGCAGTGCTATTAGCCCTACTAGCGGGAGGATCAATGAGCAGTTCTTC.

This clonotype has only a few counts. The chain uses TRBV7-2 and TRBJ1-4; no definite D call. The CDR3 totals 14 residues. V was clipped by 5 bases and J by 0 bases, with 7 bases between them. Looked up from germline, CDR1 is SGHTA and CDR2 is FQGNSA. CDR3 nucleotides: TGTGCCAGCAGCCCCCGCCCAACTAATGAAAAACTGTTTTTT. As protein: CASSPRPTNEKLFF.

This clonotype was counted a few times. The J gene is TRBJ2-6, the V gene TRBV20-1; TRBD2 might be the D (6 bases). The CDR3 length is 14 residues. Trimming removed 5 bases at V and 2 bases at J, with 10 bases between. Germline V CDR1 and CDR2: DFQATT, SNEGSKA (reference sequence). The CDR3 region is CSAGRLAGANVLTF. The CDR3 bases are TGCAGTGCTGGCAGACTAGCTGGGGCCAACGTCCTGACTTTC.

CDR3 in amino acids: CASSPGGLSGGYNEQFF. The CDR3 region has the DNA TGTGCCAGCAGCCCTGGCGGGCTTAGCGGGGGGTACAATGAGCAGTTCTTC. The chain is built from TRBV4-2 and TRBJ2-1; TRBD2 aligns across 10 bases. In germline, CDR1 is LGHNA, CDR2 YNFKEQ. The CDR3 spans 17 residues. V shed 4 bases and J 4 bases; nucleotides not matched to a gene: 10.

Worth noting for this clonotype: This may come from a read error, since a much larger clone is one base off. The chain links TRBV6-1 to TRBJ2-5, with 9 nucleotides matching TRBD2. The J call may be mistaken, given a closer DNA end match to TRBJ2-1. Germline lookup yields CDR1 MNHNS and CDR2 SASEGT. The CDR3 totals 13 residues. The DNA for the CDR3 is TGTGCCAGCAGTAGCGGGAGGAGAGAGACCCAGTTCTTC. Protein product: CASSSGRRETQFF.

This clonotype has just a few counts. The V gene is TRBV4-1, the J gene TRBJ2-7; the D gene is possibly TRBD2 (5 bases). This CDR3 spans 13 amino acids. Trimming shortened V by 0 bases and J by 8 bases, and 11 bases separated the two germline ends. The germline V gene encodes CDR1 MGHRA and CDR2 YSYEKL. CDR3 DNA: TGCGCCAGCAGCCAAGATCCGGGAATGAAGCAGTACTTC. Residues: CASSQDPGMKQYF.

The chain has TRBV15 and TRBJ1-5; D is undetermined. The CDR3 covers 14 residues. V was clipped by 1 base and J by 3 bases, with 7 bases between them. Germline CDR1 and CDR2: LNHNV and YYDKDF (reference sequence). This CDR3 reads CATSRAGANQPQHF. The CDR3 region has the DNA TGTGCCACCAGCAGAGCGGGAGCCAATCAGCCCCAGCATTTT.

This clonotype was recorded many times. V is TRBV28 and J is TRBJ2-1, with D unresolved. Germline CDR1 and CDR2: MDHEN and SYDVKM. The length of the CDR3 is 13 residues. The V end was cut by 2 bases, the J end by 3 bases, with 5 bases between. The CDR3 loop is CASSLGRYNEQFF. CDR3 nucleotides: TGTGCCAGCAGTTTAGGGCGCTACAATGAGCAGTTCTTC.

This clonotype was seen many times. CDR3 loop: CASSLSASTIYF. The CDR3 nucleotides read TGTGCCAGCAGTTTATCGGCTAGCACCATATATTTT. The chain recombines TRBV12-3 or TRBV12-4 with TRBJ1-3; D is uncertain. The CDR3 extends over 12 amino acids. The V gene lost 2 bases and the J gene lost 9 bases, with 8 bases spanning the gap.

This clonotype occurred a few times. The chain recombines TRBV12-3 or TRBV12-4 with TRBJ2-2; 8 positions match TRBD1. The V and J ends lost 4 bases and 4 bases, in that order; junction bases with no gene match: 5. There are 15 residues in the CDR3. The chain's CDR3 is CASSSQGARTGELFF. The CDR3 nucleotides read TGTGCCAGCAGTTCCCAGGGGGCGCGCACCGGGGAGCTGTTTTTT.

J is TRBJ1-2 and V is TRBV6-2 or TRBV6-3; the D is unclear. V was shortened by 8 bases and J by 2 bases, with 6 bases between the two germline ends. The CDR3 is made up of 11 amino acids. CDR1 is MNHEY, CDR2 SVGEGT, per germline. CDR3 loop: CASASNYGYTF. In DNA form, the CDR3 reads TGTGCCAGCGCCAGCAACTATGGCTACACCTTC.